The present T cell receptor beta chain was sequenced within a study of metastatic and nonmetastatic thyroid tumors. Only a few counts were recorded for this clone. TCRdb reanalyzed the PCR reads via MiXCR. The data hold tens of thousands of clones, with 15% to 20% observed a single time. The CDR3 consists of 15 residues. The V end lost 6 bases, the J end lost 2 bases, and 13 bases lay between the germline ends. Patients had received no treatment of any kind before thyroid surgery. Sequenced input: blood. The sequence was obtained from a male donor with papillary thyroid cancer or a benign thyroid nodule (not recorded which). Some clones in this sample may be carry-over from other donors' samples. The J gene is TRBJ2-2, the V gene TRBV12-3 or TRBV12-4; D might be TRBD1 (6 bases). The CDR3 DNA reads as TGTGCCAGCAGCACCAACAGGGCTAACACCGGGGAGCTGTTTTTT. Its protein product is CASSTNRANTGELFF.